At least ten counts were recorded for the clone carrying this TCR beta chain. V lost 4 bases, J lost 6 bases, and 15 bases lay in between. The CDR3 extends over 15 amino acids. Germline V CDR1 and CDR2: LGHNA, YNFKEQ. TCRdb fed the RT-PCR reads into MiXCR, producing one record per CDR3 protein. The sample consists of hundreds of thousands of distinct CDR3 sequences, 12% to 15% of them appearing once. This chain uses TRBV4-2 with TRBJ1-4; D not certain. The sample taken for sequencing was memory CD4+ T cells from blood. The sequence derives from a female donor in good health, serving as a healthy control. CDR3: CASSPPRTADEKLFF. Written as DNA, the CDR3 is TGTGCCAGCAGCCCGCCAAGGACCGCTGATGAAAAACTGTTTTTT.